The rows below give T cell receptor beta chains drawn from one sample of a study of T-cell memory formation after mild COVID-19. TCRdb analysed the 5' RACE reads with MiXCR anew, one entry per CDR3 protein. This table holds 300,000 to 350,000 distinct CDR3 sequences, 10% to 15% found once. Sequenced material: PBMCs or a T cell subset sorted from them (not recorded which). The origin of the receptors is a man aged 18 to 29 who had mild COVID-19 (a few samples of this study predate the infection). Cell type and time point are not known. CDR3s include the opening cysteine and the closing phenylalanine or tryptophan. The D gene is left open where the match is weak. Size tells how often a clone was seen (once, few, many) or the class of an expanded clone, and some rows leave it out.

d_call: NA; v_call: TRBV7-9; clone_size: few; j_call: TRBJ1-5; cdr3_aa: CASMRGVNQPQHF; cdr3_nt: TGTGCCAGCATGCGGGGAGTTAATCAGCCCCAGCATTTT
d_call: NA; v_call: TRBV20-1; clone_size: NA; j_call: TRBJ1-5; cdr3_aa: CSARVQGRQPQHF; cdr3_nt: TGCAGTGCTAGGGTCCAGGGTAGACAGCCCCAGCATTTT
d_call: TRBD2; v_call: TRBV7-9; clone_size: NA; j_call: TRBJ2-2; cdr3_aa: CASSAAGGSNTGELFF; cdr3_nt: TGTGCCAGCAGCGCGGCGGGGGGGTCGAACACCGGGGAGCTGTTTTTT
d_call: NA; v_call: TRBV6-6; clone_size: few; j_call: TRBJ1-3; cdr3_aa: CASSYFDSGNTIYF; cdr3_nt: TGTGCCAGCAGTTATTTTGACTCTGGAAACACCATATATTTT
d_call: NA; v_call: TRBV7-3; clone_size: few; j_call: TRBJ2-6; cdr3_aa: CASSLFPGGHSGANVLTF; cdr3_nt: TGTGCCAGCAGCTTATTCCCGGGGGGACACTCTGGGGCCAACGTCCTGACTTTC
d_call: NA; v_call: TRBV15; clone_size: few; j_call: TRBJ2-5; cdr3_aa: CATSRAGTQETQYF; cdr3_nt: TGTGCCACCAGCAGAGCCGGGACACAAGAGACCCAGTACTTC
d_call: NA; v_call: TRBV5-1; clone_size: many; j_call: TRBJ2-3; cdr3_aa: CASGVRLAPDTQYF; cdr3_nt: TGCGCCAGCGGGGTGCGGCTAGCCCCAGATACGCAGTATTTT
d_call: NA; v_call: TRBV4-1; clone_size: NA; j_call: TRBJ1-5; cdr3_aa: CASSQPWGGQPQHF; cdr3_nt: TGCGCCAGCAGCCAACCCTGGGGGGGTCAGCCCCAGCATTTT
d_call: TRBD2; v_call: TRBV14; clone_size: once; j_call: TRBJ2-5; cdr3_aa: CASSQFRGGVQETQYF; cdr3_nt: TGTGCCAGCAGCCAATTTCGCGGGGGTGTCCAAGAGACCCAGTACTTC
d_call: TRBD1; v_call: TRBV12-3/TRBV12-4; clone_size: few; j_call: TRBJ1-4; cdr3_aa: CASSSWTGGNEKLFF; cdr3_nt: TGTGCCAGCAGTTCCTGGACAGGGGGTAATGAAAAACTGTTTTTT
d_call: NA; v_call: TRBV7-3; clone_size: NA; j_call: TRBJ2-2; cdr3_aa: CASSPLARGGELFF; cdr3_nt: TGTGCCAGCAGCCCACTCGCAAGGGGCGGGGAGCTGTTTTTT
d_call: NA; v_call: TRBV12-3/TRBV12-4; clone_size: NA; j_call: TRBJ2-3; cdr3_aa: CASTRSQGTSDTQYF; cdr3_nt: TGTGCCAGCACAAGGAGCCAGGGGACCTCAGATACGCAGTATTTT
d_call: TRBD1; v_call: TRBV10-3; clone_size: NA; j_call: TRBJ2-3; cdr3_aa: CAIRPGQGPDTQYF; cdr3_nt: TGTGCCATCAGACCGGGACAGGGACCAGATACGCAGTATTTT
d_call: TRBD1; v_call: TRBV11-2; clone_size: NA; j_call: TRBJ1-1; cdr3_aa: CASSLGPFTGVTEAFF; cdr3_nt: TGTGCCAGCAGCTTAGGGCCATTCACAGGGGTGACTGAAGCTTTCTTT
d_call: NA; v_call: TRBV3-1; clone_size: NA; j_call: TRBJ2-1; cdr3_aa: CASSQGLIGNEQFF; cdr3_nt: TGTGCCAGCAGCCAAGGACTAATAGGCAATGAGCAGTTCTTC
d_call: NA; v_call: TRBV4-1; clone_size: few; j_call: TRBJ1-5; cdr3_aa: CASSILGNQPQHF; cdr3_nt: TGCGCCAGCAGCATCCTGGGGAATCAGCCCCAGCATTTT
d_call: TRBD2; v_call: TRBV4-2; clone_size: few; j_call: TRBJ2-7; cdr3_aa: CASTPGAGELYYEQYF; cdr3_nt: TGTGCCAGCACCCCTGGCGCGGGGGAACTATACTACGAGCAGTACTTC
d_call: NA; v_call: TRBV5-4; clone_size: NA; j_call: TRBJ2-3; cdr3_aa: CASSFGRDTQYF; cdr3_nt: TGTGCCAGCAGCTTTGGGCGGGATACGCAGTATTTT